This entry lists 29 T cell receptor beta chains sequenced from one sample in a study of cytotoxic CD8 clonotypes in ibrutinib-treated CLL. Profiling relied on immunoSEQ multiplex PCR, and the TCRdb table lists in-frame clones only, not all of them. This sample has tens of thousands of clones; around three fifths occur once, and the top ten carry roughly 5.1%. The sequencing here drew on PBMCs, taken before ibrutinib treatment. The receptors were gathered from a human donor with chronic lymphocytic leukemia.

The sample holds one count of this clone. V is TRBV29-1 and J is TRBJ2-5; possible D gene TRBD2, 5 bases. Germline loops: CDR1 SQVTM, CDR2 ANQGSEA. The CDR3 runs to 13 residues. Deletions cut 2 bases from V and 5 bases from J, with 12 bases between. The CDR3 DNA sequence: TGCAGCGTTGAAATGGGCCCGGGGGAGACCCAGTACTTC. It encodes CSVEMGPGETQYF.

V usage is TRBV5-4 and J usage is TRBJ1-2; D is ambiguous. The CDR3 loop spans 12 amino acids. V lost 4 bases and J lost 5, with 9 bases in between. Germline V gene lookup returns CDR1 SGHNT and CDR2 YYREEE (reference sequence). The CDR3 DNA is TGTGCCAGCAGCGCGGACGGTTATGGCTACACCTTC. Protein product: CASSADGYGYTF.

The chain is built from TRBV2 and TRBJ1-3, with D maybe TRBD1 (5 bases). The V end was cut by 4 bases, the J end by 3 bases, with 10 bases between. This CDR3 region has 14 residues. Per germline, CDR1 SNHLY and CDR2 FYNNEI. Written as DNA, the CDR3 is TGTGCCAGCAGTGCCCAGGGAATTGGAAACACCATATATTTT. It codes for CASSAQGIGNTIYF.

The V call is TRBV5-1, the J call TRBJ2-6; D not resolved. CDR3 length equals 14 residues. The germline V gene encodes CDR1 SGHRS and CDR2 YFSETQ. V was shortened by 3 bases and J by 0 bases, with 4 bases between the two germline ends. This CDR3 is CASSYGSGANVLTF. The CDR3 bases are TGCGCCAGCAGCTATGGCTCTGGGGCCAACGTCCTGACTTTC. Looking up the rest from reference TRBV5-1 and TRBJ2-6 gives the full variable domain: KAGVTQTPRYLIKTRGQQVTLSCSPISGHRSVSWYQQTPGQGLQFLFEYFSETQRNKGNFPGRFSGRQFSNSRSEMNVSTLELGDSALYLCASSYGSGANVLTFGAGSRLTVL.

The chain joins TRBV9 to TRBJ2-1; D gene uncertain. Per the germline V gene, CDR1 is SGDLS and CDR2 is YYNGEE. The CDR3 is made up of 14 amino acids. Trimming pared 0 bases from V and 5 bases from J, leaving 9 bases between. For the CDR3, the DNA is TGTGCCAGCAGCGTAGATTTAGCCCACAATGAGCAGTTCTTC. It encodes CASSVDLAHNEQFF.

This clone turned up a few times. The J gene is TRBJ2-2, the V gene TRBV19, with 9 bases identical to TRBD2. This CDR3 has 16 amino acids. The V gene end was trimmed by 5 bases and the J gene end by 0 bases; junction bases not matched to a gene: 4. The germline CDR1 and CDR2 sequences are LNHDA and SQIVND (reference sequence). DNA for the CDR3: TGTGCCAGTAGTTTTAGCGGGAGAGCGAACACCGGGGAGCTGTTTTTT. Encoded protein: CASSFSGRANTGELFF.

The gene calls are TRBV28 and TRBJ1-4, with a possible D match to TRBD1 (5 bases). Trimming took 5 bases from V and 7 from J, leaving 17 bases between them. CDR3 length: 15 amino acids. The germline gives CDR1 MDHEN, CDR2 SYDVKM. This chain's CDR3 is CASSAPGPRAEKLFF. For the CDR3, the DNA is TGTGCCAGCAGTGCCCCGGGACCAAGGGCTGAAAAACTGTTTTTT.

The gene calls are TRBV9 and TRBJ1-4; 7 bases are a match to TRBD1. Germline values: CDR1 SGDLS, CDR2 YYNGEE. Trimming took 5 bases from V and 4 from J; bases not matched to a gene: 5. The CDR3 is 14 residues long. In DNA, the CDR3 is TGTGCCAGCAGAACAGGGGTTGGTAATGAAAAACTGTTTTTT. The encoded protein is CASRTGVGNEKLFF.

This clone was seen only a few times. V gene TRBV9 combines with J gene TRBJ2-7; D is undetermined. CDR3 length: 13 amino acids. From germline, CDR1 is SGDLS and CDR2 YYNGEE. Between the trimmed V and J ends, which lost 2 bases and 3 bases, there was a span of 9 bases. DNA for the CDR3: TGTGCCAGCAGCGTCGAGGATAGCTACGAGCAGTACTTC. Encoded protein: CASSVEDSYEQYF.

As DNA, the CDR3 is TGTGCCAGTACCTTGACAGGGTTCACCGGGGAGCTGTTTTTT. Its protein is CASTLTGFTGELFF. This chain joins TRBV19 and TRBJ2-2, with 7 bases identical to TRBD1. The germline V gene has CDR1 LNHDA and CDR2 SQIVND (reference sequence). V shed 7 bases and J 4 bases; nucleotides not matched to a gene: 6. The CDR3 length is 14 residues.

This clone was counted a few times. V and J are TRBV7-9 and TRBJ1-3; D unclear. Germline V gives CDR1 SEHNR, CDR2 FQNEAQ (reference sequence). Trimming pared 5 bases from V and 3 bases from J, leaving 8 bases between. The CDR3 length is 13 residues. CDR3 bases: TGTGCCAGCAGCCCCCTCGGTGGAAACACCATATATTTT. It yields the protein CASSPLGGNTIYF.

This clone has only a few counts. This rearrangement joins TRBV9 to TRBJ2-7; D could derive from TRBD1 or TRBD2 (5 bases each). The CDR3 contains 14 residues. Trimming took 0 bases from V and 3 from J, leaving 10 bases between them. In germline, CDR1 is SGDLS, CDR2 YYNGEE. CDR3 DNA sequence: TGTGCCAGCAGCGTAGACGGGACCGGCTACGAGCAGTACTTC. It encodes CASSVDGTGYEQYF.

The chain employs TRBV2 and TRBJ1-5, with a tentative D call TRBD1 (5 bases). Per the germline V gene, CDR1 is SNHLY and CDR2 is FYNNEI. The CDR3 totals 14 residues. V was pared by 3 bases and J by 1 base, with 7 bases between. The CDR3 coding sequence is TGTGCCAGCAGTGAGTCAGGGAGCAATCAGCCCCAGCATTTT. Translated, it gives CASSESGSNQPQHF.

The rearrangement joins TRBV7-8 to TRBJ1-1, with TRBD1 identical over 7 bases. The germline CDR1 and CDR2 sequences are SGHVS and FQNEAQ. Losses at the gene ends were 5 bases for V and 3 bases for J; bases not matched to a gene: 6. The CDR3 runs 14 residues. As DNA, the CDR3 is TGTGCCAGCAGCCTCACCCAGGGGGACACTGAAGCTTTCTTT. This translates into CASSLTQGDTEAFF.

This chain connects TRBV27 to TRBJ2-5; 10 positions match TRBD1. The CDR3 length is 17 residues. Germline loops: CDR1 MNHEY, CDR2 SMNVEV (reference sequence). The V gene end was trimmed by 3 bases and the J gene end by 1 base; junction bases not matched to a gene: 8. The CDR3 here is CASSFWGTGDPQETQYF. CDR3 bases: TGTGCCAGCAGTTTCTGGGGGACAGGGGACCCCCAAGAGACCCAGTACTTC.

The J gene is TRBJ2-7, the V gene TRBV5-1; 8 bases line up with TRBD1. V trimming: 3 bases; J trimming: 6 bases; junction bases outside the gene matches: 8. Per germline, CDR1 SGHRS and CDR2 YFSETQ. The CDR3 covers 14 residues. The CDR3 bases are TGCGCCAGCAGCTCAGGACAGGGCTGGCGCGAGCAGTACTTC. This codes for CASSSGQGWREQYF.

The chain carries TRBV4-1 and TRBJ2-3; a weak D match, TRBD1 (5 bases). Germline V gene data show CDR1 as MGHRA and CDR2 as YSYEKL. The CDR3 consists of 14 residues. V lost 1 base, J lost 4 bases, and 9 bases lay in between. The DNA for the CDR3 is TGCGCCAGCAGCCAAGTTCAGGGTGCAGATACGCAGTATTTT. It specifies CASSQVQGADTQYF.

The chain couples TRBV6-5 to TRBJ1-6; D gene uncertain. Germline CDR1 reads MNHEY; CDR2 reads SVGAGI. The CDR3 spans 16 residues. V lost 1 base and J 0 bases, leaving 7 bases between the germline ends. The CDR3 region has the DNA TGTGCCAGCAGTTACTGGAAGGTCTCCTATAATTCACCCCTCCACTTT. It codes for CASSYWKVSYNSPLHF.

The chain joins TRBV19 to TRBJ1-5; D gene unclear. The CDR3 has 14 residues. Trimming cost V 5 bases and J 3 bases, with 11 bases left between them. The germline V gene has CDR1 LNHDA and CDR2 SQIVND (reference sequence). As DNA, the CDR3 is TGTGCCAGTAGTCGCCGTTCCAACAATCAGCCCCAGCATTTT. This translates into CASSRRSNNQPQHF. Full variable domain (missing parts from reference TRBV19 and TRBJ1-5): DGGITQSPKYLFRKEGQNVTLSCEQNLNHDAMYWYRQDPGQGLRLIYYSQIVNDFQKGDIAEGYSVSREKKESFPLTVTSAQKNPTAFYLCASSRRSNNQPQHFGDGTRLSIL.

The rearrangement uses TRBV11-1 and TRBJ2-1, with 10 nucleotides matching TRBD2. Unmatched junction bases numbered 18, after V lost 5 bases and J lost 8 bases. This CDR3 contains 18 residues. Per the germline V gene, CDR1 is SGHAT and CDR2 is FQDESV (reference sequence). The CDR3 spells CASSRRLGLAGVSDEQFF. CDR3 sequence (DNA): TGTGCCAGCAGCCGCCGCCTGGGGCTAGCGGGAGTATCGGATGAGCAGTTCTTC.

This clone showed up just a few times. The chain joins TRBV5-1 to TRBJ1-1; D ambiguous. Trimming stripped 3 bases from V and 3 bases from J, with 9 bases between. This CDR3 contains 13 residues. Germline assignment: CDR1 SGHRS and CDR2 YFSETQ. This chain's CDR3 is CASSYRSDTEAFF. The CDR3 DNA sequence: TGCGCCAGCAGCTACCGCAGCGACACTGAAGCTTTCTTT.

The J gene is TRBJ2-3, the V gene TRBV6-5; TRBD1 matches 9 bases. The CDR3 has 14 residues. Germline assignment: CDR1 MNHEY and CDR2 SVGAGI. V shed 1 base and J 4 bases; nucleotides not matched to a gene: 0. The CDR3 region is CASSYWTGADTQYF. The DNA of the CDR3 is TGTGCCAGCAGTTACTGGACAGGGGCAGATACGCAGTATTTT.

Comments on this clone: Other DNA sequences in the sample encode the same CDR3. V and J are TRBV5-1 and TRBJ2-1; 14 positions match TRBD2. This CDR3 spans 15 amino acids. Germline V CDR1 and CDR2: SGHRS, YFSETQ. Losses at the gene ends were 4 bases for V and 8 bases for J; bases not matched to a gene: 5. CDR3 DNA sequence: TGCGCCAGCAGCGACGGGACTAGCGGGAGTGATGAGCAGTTCTTC. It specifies CASSDGTSGSDEQFF.

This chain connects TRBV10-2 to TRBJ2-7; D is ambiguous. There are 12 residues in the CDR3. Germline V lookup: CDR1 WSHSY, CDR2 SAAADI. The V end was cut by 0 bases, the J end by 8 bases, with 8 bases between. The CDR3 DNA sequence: TGCGCCAGCAGTGAGTCTTGGGTCAAGCAGTACTTC. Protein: CASSESWVKQYF.

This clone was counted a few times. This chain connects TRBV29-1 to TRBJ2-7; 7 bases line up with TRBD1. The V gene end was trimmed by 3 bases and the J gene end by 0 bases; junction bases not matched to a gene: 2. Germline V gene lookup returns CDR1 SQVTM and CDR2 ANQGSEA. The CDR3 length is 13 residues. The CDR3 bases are TGCAGCGTTGAGGACAGGTACTCCTACGAGCAGTACTTC. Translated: CSVEDRYSYEQYF.

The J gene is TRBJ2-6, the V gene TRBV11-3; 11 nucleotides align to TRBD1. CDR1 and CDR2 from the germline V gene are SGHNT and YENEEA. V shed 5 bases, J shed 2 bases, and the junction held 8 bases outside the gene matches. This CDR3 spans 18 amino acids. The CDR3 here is CASSPAPGQGAGANVLTF. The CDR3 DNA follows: TGTGCCAGCAGCCCCGCCCCGGGACAGGGGGCTGGGGCCAACGTCCTGACTTTC.

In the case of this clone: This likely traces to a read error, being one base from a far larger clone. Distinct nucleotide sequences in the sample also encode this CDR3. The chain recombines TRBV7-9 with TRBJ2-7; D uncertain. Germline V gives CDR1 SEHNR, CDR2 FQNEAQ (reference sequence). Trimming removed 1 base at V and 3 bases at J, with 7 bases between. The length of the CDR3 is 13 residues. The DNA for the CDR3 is TGTGCCAGCAGCTTAGGACAAAACTACGAGCAGTACTTC. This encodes CASSLGQNYEQYF.

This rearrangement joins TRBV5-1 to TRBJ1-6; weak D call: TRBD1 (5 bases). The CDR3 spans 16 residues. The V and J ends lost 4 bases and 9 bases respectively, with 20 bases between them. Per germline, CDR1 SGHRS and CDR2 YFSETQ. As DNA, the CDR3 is TGCGCCAGCAGCCTACAGACCGGGACGGCGGGTTCACCCCTCCACTTT. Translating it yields CASSLQTGTAGSPLHF.

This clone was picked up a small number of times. CDR3 amino acids: CASSPKNTGELFF. The CDR3, as DNA: TGTGCCAGCAGCCCTAAAAACACCGGGGAGCTGTTTTTT. This chain uses TRBV7-2 with TRBJ2-2, with no clear D. The germline V gene encodes CDR1 SGHTA and CDR2 FQGNSA. The V gene lost 5 bases and the J gene lost 2 bases, with 6 bases spanning the gap. The CDR3 consists of 13 residues.